What follows are 27 T cell receptor beta chains derived from one specimen sequenced in a study of vaccination and CD4 T cells after COVID-19. Sequencing of cultured CD4+ T cell DNA used the Oncomine TCR Beta short-read assay. TCRdb re-analysed the PCR reads in MiXCR, keeping a single row per CDR3 protein. The data hold some 15,000 distinct CDR3 sequences, with 65% to 80% observed a single time. The antigens these receptors bind are not known. The treatment here: roughly 11-day PBMC culture with coronavirus spike peptide pools or control peptides (ViraFEST assay). Sequences were obtained from CD4+ T cells from blood, cultured in vitro. The receptors were gathered from a human donor who had recovered from COVID-19.

This clonotype was picked up one time. The chain uses TRBV24-1 and TRBJ2-7, with unresolved D. V dropped 2 bases and J dropped 3 bases, with 13 bases sitting between them. Germline V gives CDR1 KGHDR, CDR2 SFDVKD. CDR3 length: 15 amino acids. The CDR3 bases are TGTGCCACCAGTGATTCGTCAAGAGGAGACTACGAGCAGTACTTC. It yields the protein CATSDSSRGDYEQYF.

This chain connects TRBV30 to TRBJ1-2; tentative D call: TRBD1 (6 bases). The germline CDR1 and CDR2 sequences are GTSNPN and SVGIG (reference sequence). The CDR3 is made up of 13 amino acids. V lost 0 bases and J 10 bases, leaving 15 bases between the germline ends. The CDR3 DNA reads TGTGCCTGGAGTGTATCGGGGGCGCGGGACTACACCTTC. Translating it yields CAWSVSGARDYTF.

V is TRBV6-1 and J is TRBJ1-2; D possibly corresponds to TRBD1 (6 bases). The V end was cut by 8 bases, the J end by 4 bases, with 14 bases between. The CDR3 totals 13 residues. Germline CDR1 MNHNS, CDR2 SASEGT. The DNA of the CDR3 is TGTGCCAGCGGTAAAGCAGGGGTCTATGGCTACACCTTC. Encoded protein: CASGKAGVYGYTF.

The chain joins TRBV15 to TRBJ1-2; 9 bases map to TRBD1. The CDR3 runs 14 residues. The junction had 7 bases not matched to a gene; V was cut back by 3 bases and J by 8 bases. CDR1 is LNHNV and CDR2 is YYDKDF in the germline V gene (reference sequence). The CDR3 here is CATSRSRDREGYTF. DNA for the CDR3: TGTGCCACCAGCAGGAGCCGGGACAGGGAAGGCTACACCTTC.

This chain links TRBV6-2 or TRBV6-3 with TRBJ1-5; D not resolved. V gave up 5 bases and J gave up 0 bases, with 11 bases separating them. Germline V lookup: CDR1 MNHEY, CDR2 SVGEGT. The CDR3 sequence is 15 residues long. This CDR3 reads CASSRAGNSNQPQHF. The CDR3 nucleotides are TGTGCCAGCAGTCGGGCTGGTAATAGCAATCAGCCCCAGCATTTT.

The chain employs TRBV6-1 and TRBJ2-5; 12 bases align to TRBD2. With 4 bases clipped from V and 4 bases from J, the junction kept 4 bases outside the gene matches. CDR1 is MNHNS and CDR2 is SASEGT in the germline V gene. The length of the CDR3 is 15 residues. The DNA of the CDR3 is TGTGCCAGCAGTGCCCTGGGACTAGCGGGAGAGACCCAGTACTTC. Translation: CASSALGLAGETQYF.

The genes are TRBV6-1 and TRBJ1-4; TRBD1 matches 7 bases. CDR1 MNHNS and CDR2 SASEGT come from the germline V gene. Trimming took 5 bases from V and 7 from J; bases not matched to a gene: 7. CDR3 length equals 14 residues. The CDR3: CASSRRPGGEKLFF. The CDR3 DNA reads TGTGCCAGCAGTCGAAGGCCAGGGGGTGAAAAACTGTTTTTT.

This clonotype was recorded a few times. The CDR3 reads CSARDQQFSGNTIYF. In DNA form, the CDR3 reads TGCAGTGCTAGAGATCAACAGTTCTCTGGAAACACCATATATTTT. The chain recombines TRBV20-1 with TRBJ1-3; D is ambiguous. Germline V CDR1 and CDR2: DFQATT, SNEGSKA (reference sequence). This CDR3 has 15 residues. The V and J ends lost 0 bases and 0 bases respectively, with 9 bases between them.

The chain uses TRBV7-3 and TRBJ1-1; TRBD1 matches 11 bases. The CDR3 covers 14 residues. V lost 3 bases and J lost 7; bases outside the gene matches: 4. The germline CDR1 and CDR2 sequences are SGHTA and FQGTGA. Here the CDR3 reads CASSLDRGQSEAFF. The CDR3 DNA is TGTGCCAGCAGCTTGGACAGGGGGCAAAGTGAAGCTTTCTTT.

J is TRBJ2-1 and V is TRBV6-2 or TRBV6-3; 7 bases line up with TRBD1. Per the germline V gene, CDR1 is MNHEY and CDR2 is SVGEGT. V lost 10 bases to trimming and J lost 4 bases; unmatched junction nucleotides: 7. The CDR3 covers 13 residues. Written as DNA, the CDR3 is TGTGCCACCGAATTGGACAGGTACAATGAGCAGTTCTTC. This encodes CATELDRYNEQFF.

This clonotype was seen a handful of times. The chain couples TRBV2 to TRBJ1-5; D call uncertain. The V gene lost 3 bases and the J gene lost 2 bases, with 8 bases spanning the gap. The germline V gene has CDR1 SNHLY and CDR2 FYNNEI. The CDR3 covers 14 residues. The CDR3 DNA sequence: TGTGCCAGCAGTGATGGGGTAGGCAATCAGCCCCAGCATTTT. The encoded protein is CASSDGVGNQPQHF.

J is TRBJ1-5 and V is TRBV10-3; 8 bases are a match to TRBD1. The germline gives CDR1 ENHRY, CDR2 SYGVKD. The CDR3 consists of 15 residues. The V segment lost 5 bases and the J segment 0 bases; nucleotides outside the gene matches: 3. The CDR3 nucleotides read TGTGCCATCAGTCCGGGACAGGCTAGCAATCAGCCCCAGCATTTT. Translation gives CAISPGQASNQPQHF.

This clonotype has just a few counts. The J gene is TRBJ1-6, the V gene TRBV27; 8 bases are a match to TRBD1. This CDR3 has 14 residues. Germline-derived CDR1 and CDR2 are MNHEY and SMNVEV (reference sequence). Trimming took 5 bases from V and 6 from J; bases not matched to a gene: 3. The CDR3 protein is CASSPGQGNSPLHF. CDR3 in DNA: TGTGCCAGCAGTCCCGGACAGGGTAATTCACCCCTCCACTTT.

V usage is TRBV19 and J usage is TRBJ1-1; maybe TRBD1 (6 bases). This CDR3 comprises 13 residues. From germline, CDR1 is LNHDA and CDR2 SQIVND (reference sequence). The V gene lost 1 base and the J gene lost 5 bases, with 8 bases spanning the gap. CDR3 sequence reads: CASSIAQGTEAFF. For the CDR3, the DNA is TGTGCCAGTAGTATAGCGCAGGGGACTGAAGCTTTCTTT.

This chain links TRBV19 with TRBJ1-5; possible D gene TRBD1, 6 bases. The V end was cut by 1 base, the J end by 4 bases, with 8 bases between. The germline V gene has CDR1 LNHDA and CDR2 SQIVND (reference sequence). The CDR3 sequence is 14 residues long. CDR3: CASSIAGVNQPQHF. DNA of the CDR3: TGTGCCAGTAGTATAGCAGGGGTAAATCAGCCCCAGCATTTT. Based on the CDR3 plus reference TRBV19 and TRBJ1-5, the full variable domain is DGGITQSPKYLFRKEGQNVTLSCEQNLNHDAMYWYRQDPGQGLRLIYYSQIVNDFQKGDIAEGYSVSREKKESFPLTVTSAQKNPTAFYLCASSIAGVNQPQHFGDGTRLSIL.

This rearrangement joins TRBV6-1 to TRBJ1-1, with a weak D call TRBD1 (5 bases). CDR1 and CDR2 (germline): MNHNS, SASEGT. This CDR3 has 13 amino acids. V was shortened by 7 bases and J by 4 bases, with 13 bases between the two germline ends. The CDR3, as DNA: TGTGCCAGCATCACCAGGGATGGCACTGAAGCTTTCTTT. This gives the protein CASITRDGTEAFF.

The rearrangement links TRBV2 to TRBJ1-1; 7 positions match TRBD1. The CDR3 loop spans 14 amino acids. V shed 6 bases and J 1 base; nucleotides not matched to a gene: 5. CDR1 SNHLY and CDR2 FYNNEI come from the germline V gene. CDR3 sequence reads: CASSDRAKNTEAFF. CDR3 DNA sequence: TGTGCCAGCAGCGACAGGGCTAAGAACACTGAAGCTTTCTTT.

The J gene is TRBJ1-3, the V gene TRBV6-1, with D possibly matching TRBD1 (6 bases). Per germline, CDR1 MNHNS and CDR2 SASEGT. The CDR3 runs 16 residues. The germline V and J ends were trimmed by 6 bases and 0 bases, with 15 bases remaining between them. CDR3 region: CASRPTDRNSGNTIYF. The CDR3 bases are TGTGCCAGCAGACCAACAGACAGGAACTCTGGAAACACCATATATTTT.

This chain connects TRBV20-1 to TRBJ2-2; the D gene could be TRBD1 or TRBD2 (5 bases each). Germline assignment: CDR1 DFQATT and CDR2 SNEGSKA (reference sequence). V was trimmed by 2 bases and J by 6 bases, leaving 13 bases between them. The CDR3 is 14 amino acids. CDR3 sequence reads: CSARLRGWSGELFF. The CDR3 DNA sequence: TGCAGTGCTAGATTGAGGGGATGGTCCGGGGAGCTGTTTTTT.

The J gene is TRBJ2-2, the V gene TRBV19; possibly TRBD2 for D (5 bases). V was trimmed by 5 bases and J by 8 bases, leaving 6 bases between them. Germline V gives CDR1 LNHDA, CDR2 SQIVND (reference sequence). The CDR3 has 11 residues. The CDR3 DNA sequence: TGTGCCAGTAGTGGGGAGGGGGAGCTGTTTTTT. Amino acids: CASSGEGELFF.

The chain employs TRBV20-1 and TRBJ2-1; tentative D call: TRBD1 (6 bases). Germline V gene sequence: CDR1 DFQATT, CDR2 SNEGSKA (reference sequence). The length of the CDR3 is 16 residues. V was clipped by 0 bases and J by 0 bases, with 12 bases between them. The CDR3 protein is CSARDRDTSSYNEQFF. In nucleotides, the CDR3 is TGCAGTGCTAGAGATCGGGACACGTCCTCCTACAATGAGCAGTTCTTC.

The chain recombines TRBV7-9 with TRBJ1-2; D gene unclear. Trimming took 2 bases from V and 4 from J, leaving 17 bases between them. The CDR3 totals 16 residues. CDR1 is SEHNR, CDR2 FQNEAQ, per germline (reference sequence). The CDR3 is CASSLNDWKTAYGYTF. Here the CDR3 DNA reads TGTGCCAGCAGCTTAAACGACTGGAAAACGGCCTATGGCTACACCTTC.

V gene TRBV19 combines with J gene TRBJ1-3; the match to TRBD1 covers 10 bases. The germline gives CDR1 LNHDA, CDR2 SQIVND (reference sequence). The CDR3 sequence is 15 residues long. Trimming removed 3 bases from V and 4 bases from J; junction bases left unmatched: 3. The DNA for the CDR3 is TGTGCCAGTAGTATTGGGACAGGGGACGGAAACACCATATATTTT. Its translation: CASSIGTGDGNTIYF. Based on the CDR3 plus reference TRBV19 and TRBJ1-3, the full variable domain is DGGITQSPKYLFRKEGQNVTLSCEQNLNHDAMYWYRQDPGQGLRLIYYSQIVNDFQKGDIAEGYSVSREKKESFPLTVTSAQKNPTAFYLCASSIGTGDGNTIYFGEGSWLTVV.

This clonotype was seen a handful of times. The V gene is TRBV20-1, the J gene TRBJ1-1; 8 bases are shared with TRBD1. Germline CDR1 is DFQATT and CDR2 is SNEGSKA (reference sequence). This CDR3 contains 14 residues. The V and J ends lost 0 bases and 6 bases, in that order; junction bases with no gene match: 6. The CDR3 DNA follows: TGCAGTGCTAGAGATCCGCAGGGGGCACCTGAAGCTTTCTTT. Its protein is CSARDPQGAPEAFF.

The chain combines TRBV29-1 with TRBJ2-2, with no clear D. The germline V and J ends were trimmed by 4 bases and 3 bases, with 9 bases remaining between them. This CDR3 region has 13 residues. CDR1 and CDR2 from the germline V gene are SQVTM and ANQGSEA. CDR3 protein: CSVVQSYTGELFF. The CDR3 region has the DNA TGCAGCGTTGTACAGAGTTACACCGGGGAGCTGTTTTTT.

This clonotype was seen a few times. The rearrangement joins TRBV20-1 to TRBJ1-5, with D possibly being TRBD1 (6 bases). Germline V gives CDR1 DFQATT, CDR2 SNEGSKA (reference sequence). Trimming removed 6 bases at V and 5 bases at J, with 14 bases between. This CDR3 has 13 residues. This CDR3 is CSATGRDDQPQHF. In DNA, the CDR3 is TGCAGTGCCACAGGGAGGGATGATCAGCCCCAGCATTTT.

The chain joins TRBV27 to TRBJ2-2; D gene unclear. Between the trimmed V and J ends, which lost 6 bases and 3 bases, there was a span of 11 bases. Per germline, CDR1 MNHEY and CDR2 SMNVEV (reference sequence). The CDR3 spans 14 residues. The CDR3 DNA is TGTGCCAGCAGCCCCCAATACCACACCGGGGAGCTGTTTTTT. This encodes CASSPQYHTGELFF.